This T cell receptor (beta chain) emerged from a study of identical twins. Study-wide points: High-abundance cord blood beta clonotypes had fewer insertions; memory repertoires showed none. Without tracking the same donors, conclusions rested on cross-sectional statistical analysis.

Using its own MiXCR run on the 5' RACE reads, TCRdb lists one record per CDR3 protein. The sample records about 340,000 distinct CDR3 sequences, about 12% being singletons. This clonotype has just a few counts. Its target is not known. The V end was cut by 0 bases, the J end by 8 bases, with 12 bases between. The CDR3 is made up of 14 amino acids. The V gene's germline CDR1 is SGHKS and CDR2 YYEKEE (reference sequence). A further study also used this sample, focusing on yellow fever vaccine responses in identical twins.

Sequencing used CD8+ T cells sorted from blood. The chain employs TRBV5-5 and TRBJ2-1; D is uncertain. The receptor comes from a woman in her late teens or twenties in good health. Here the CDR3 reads CASSLANVVDEQFF. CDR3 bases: TGTGCCAGCAGCTTGGCCAACGTCGTCGATGAGCAGTTCTTC.